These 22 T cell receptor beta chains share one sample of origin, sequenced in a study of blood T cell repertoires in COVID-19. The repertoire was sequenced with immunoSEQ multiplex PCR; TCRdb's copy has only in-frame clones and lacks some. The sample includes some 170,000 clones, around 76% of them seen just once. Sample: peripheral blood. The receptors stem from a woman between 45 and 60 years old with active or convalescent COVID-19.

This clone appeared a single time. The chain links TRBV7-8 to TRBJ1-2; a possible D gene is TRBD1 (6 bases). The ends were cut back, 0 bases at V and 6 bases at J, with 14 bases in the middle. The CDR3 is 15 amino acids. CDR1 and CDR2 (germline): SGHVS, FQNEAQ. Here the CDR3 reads CASSLAKVQGHGYTF. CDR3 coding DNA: TGTGCCAGCAGCTTAGCGAAGGTACAGGGTCATGGCTACACCTTC.

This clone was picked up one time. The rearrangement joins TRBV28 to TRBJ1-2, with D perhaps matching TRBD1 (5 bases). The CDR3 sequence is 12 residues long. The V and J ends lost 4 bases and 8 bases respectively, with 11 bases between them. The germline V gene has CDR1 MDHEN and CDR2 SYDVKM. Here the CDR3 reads CASSSDILGYTF. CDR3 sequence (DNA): TGTGCCAGCAGTTCGGACATTTTGGGCTACACCTTC.

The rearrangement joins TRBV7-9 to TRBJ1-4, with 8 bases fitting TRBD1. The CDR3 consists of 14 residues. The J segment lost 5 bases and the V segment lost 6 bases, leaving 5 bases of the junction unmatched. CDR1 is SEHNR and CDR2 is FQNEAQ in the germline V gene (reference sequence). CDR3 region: CASSAQGGNEKLFF. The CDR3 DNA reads TGTGCCAGCAGTGCACAGGGGGGAAATGAAAAACTGTTTTTT.

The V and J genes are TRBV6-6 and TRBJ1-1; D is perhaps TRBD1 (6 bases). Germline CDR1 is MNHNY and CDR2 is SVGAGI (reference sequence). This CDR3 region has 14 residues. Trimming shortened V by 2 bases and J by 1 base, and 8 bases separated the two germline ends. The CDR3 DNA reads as TGTGCCAGCAGTTACGACAGGACGAACACTGAAGCTTTCTTT. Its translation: CASSYDRTNTEAFF.

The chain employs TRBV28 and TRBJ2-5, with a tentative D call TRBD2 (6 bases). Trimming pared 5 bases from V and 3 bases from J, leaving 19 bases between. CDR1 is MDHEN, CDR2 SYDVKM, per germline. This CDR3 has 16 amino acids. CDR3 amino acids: CASSAPLEGRKETQYF. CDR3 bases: TGTGCCAGCAGTGCCCCCCTCGAGGGGAGGAAAGAGACCCAGTACTTC.

CDR3 sequence (DNA): TGTGCCAGCAGTTATGGGCAGGGGAATGCACAGCCCCAGCATTTT. Translated, it gives CASSYGQGNAQPQHF. The chain is built from TRBV6-6 and TRBJ1-5; maybe TRBD1 (6 bases). V lost 3 bases, J lost 7 bases, and 16 bases lay in between. CDR3 length: 15 residues. CDR1 and CDR2 (germline): MNHNY, SVGAGI (reference sequence).

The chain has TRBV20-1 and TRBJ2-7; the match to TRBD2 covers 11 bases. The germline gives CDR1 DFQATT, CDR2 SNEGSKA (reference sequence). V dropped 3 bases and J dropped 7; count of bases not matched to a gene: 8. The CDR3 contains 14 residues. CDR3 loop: CSASKTSGVPEQYF. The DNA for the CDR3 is TGCAGTGCTAGTAAGACTAGCGGGGTACCGGAGCAGTACTTC.

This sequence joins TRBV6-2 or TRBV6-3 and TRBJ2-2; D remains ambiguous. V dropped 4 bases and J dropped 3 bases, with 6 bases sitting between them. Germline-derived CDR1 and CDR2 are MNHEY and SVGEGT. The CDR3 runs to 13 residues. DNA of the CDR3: TGTGCCAGCAGTTTGGCGGACACCGGGGAGCTGTTTTTT. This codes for CASSLADTGELFF.

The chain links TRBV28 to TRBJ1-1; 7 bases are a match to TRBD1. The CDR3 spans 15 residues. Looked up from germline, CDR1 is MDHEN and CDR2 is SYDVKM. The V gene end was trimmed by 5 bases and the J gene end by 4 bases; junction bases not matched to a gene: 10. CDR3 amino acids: CASSIPTGSVTEAFF. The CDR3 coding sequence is TGTGCCAGCAGTATACCGACAGGGAGCGTCACTGAAGCTTTCTTT.

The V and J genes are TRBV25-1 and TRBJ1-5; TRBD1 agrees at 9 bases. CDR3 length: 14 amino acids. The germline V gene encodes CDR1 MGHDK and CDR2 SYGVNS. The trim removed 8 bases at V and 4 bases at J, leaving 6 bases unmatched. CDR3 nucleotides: TGTGCCAGCGCAAACAGGGGGCATAATCAGCCCCAGCATTTT. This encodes CASANRGHNQPQHF.

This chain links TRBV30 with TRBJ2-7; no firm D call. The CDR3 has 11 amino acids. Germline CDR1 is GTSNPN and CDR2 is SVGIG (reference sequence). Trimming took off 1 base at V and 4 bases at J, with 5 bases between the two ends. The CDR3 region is CAWSAQYEQYF. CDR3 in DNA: TGTGCCTGGAGTGCCCAGTACGAGCAGTACTTC.

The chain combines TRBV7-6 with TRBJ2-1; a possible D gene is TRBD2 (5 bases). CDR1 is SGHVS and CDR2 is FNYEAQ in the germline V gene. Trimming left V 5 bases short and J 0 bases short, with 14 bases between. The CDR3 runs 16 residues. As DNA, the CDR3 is TGTGCCAGCAGCCCTATGATTACTAGCTCCTACAATGAGCAGTTCTTC. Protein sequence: CASSPMITSSYNEQFF.

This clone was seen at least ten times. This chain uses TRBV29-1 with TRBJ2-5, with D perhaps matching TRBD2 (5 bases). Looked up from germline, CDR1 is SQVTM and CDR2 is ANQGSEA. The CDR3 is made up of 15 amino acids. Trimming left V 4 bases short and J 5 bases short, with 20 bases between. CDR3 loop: CSVVVVAGSGETQYF. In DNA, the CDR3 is TGCAGCGTTGTTGTTGTTGCGGGTAGTGGGGAGACCCAGTACTTC.

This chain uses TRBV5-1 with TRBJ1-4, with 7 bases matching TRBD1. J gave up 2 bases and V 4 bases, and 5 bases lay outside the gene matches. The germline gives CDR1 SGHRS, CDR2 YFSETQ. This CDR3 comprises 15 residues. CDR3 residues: CASSIRQGTNEKLFF. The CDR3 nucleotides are TGCGCCAGCAGCATCCGACAGGGTACTAATGAAAAACTGTTTTTT. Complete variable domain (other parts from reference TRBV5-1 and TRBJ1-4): KAGVTQTPRYLIKTRGQQVTLSCSPISGHRSVSWYQQTPGQGLQFLFEYFSETQRNKGNFPGRFSGRQFSNSRSEMNVSTLELGDSALYLCASSIRQGTNEKLFFGSGTQLSVL.

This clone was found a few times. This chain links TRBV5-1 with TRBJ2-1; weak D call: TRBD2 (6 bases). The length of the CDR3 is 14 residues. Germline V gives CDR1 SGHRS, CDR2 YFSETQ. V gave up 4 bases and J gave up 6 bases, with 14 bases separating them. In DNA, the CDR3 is TGCGCCAGCAGCCGGGAGTTTGGCACCAATGAGCAGTTCTTC. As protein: CASSREFGTNEQFF.

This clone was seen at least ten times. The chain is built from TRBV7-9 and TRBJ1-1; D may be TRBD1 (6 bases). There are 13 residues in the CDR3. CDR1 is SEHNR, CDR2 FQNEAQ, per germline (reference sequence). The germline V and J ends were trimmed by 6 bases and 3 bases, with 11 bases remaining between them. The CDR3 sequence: CASRPQGYTEAFF. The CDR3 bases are TGTGCCAGCAGGCCACAGGGATACACTGAAGCTTTCTTT.

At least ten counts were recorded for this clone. CDR3 nucleotide sequence: TGTGCCAGCAGCTTAGATAGGACAGGGGAGACCCAGTACTTC. As protein: CASSLDRTGETQYF. The chain carries TRBV11-2 and TRBJ2-5; 8 bases map to TRBD1. The CDR3 totals 14 residues. Trimming removed 0 bases from V and 5 bases from J; junction bases left unmatched: 2. The germline CDR1 and CDR2 sequences are SGHAT and FQNNGV. The whole variable domain, filled in from reference TRBV11-2 and TRBJ2-5, reads EAGVAQSPRYKIIEKRQSVAFWCNPISGHATLYWYQQILGQGPKLLIQFQNNGVVDDSQLPKDRFSAERLKGVDSTLKIQPAKLEDSAVYLCASSLDRTGETQYFGPGTRLLVL.

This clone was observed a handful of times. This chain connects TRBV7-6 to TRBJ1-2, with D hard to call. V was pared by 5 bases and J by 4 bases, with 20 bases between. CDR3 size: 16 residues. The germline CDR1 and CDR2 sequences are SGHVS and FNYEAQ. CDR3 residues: CASSPIQGARGYGYTF. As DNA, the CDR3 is TGTGCCAGCAGCCCAATTCAAGGAGCTCGCGGCTATGGCTACACCTTC. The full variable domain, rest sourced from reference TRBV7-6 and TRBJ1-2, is GAGVSQSPRYKVTKRGQDVALRCDPISGHVSLYWYRQALGQGPEFLTYFNYEAQQDKSGLPNDRFSAERPEGSISTLTIQRTEQRDSAMYRCASSPIQGARGYGYTFGSGTRLTVV.

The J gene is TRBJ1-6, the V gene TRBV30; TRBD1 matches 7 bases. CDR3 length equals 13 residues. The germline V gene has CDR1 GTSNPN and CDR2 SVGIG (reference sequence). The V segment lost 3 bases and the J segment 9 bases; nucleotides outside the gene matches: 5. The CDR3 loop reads CAWREGGVSPLHF. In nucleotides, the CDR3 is TGTGCCTGGAGGGAAGGGGGCGTTTCACCCCTCCACTTT.

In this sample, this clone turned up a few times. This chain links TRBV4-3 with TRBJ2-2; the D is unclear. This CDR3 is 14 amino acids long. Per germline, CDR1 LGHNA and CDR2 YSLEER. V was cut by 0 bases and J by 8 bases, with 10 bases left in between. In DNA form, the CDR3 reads TGCGCCAGCAGCCAAGATTTTGCGCAAGGGGAGCTGTTTTTT. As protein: CASSQDFAQGELFF.

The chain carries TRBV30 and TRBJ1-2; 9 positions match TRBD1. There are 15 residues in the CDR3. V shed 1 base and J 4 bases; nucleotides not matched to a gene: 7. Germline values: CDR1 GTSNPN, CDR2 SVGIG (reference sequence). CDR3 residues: CAWSAGTGTAYGYTF. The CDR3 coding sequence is TGTGCCTGGAGTGCCGGGACAGGGACTGCCTATGGCTACACCTTC.

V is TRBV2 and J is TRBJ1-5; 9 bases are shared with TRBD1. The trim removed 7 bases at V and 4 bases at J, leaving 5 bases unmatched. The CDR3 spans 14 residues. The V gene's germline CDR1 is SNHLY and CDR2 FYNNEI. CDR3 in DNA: TGTGCCAGCACTCAGACAGGGGGGAATCAGCCCCAGCATTTT. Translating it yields CASTQTGGNQPQHF.